A single sample is the source of the 9 T cell receptor beta chains below, sequenced in a study of T cell responses to AZD1222 COVID-19 vaccine. Libraries were prepared by immunoSEQ multiplex PCR; TCRdb keeps only in-frame clonotypes and omits some of them. In the table there are about 160,000 clones, approximately 90% of which are singletons. The sample here was peripheral blood, taken on day 0 of MenACWY control vaccination. The receptors stem from an adult in good health.

The chain couples TRBV4-1 to TRBJ2-7, with 10 bases fitting TRBD1. The CDR3 is 14 residues long. CDR1 and CDR2 (germline): MGHRA, YSYEKL. The J segment lost 8 bases and the V segment lost 1 base, leaving 5 bases of the junction unmatched. This CDR3 reads CASSQAGQGVQQYF. The CDR3 DNA is TGCGCCAGCAGCCAAGCAGGACAGGGGGTACAGCAGTACTTC.

This clone was counted ten times or more. CDR3 loop: CATSDTTGSYTGELFF. In DNA form, the CDR3 reads TGTGCCACCAGTGATACGACAGGGTCGTACACCGGGGAGCTGTTTTTT. This chain uses TRBV24-1 with TRBJ2-2, with 7 bases identical to TRBD1. The germline V gene encodes CDR1 KGHDR and CDR2 SFDVKD. The CDR3 is made up of 16 amino acids. V gave up 3 bases and J gave up 3 bases; unmatched junction bases: 6.

The chain links TRBV15 to TRBJ2-5, with D tentatively TRBD1 or TRBD2 (6 bases each). Germline V CDR1 and CDR2: LNHNV, YYDKDF (reference sequence). This CDR3 is built from 18 residues. Between the trimmed V and J ends, which lost 1 base and 0 bases, there was a span of 18 bases. The DNA for the CDR3 is TGTGCCACCAGCAGAGGAAAGGGCGGGACATCCTACCAAGAGACCCAGTACTTC. Translated: CATSRGKGGTSYQETQYF.

The rearrangement links TRBV7-3 to TRBJ2-1, with unresolved D. Trimming removed 1 base from V and 0 bases from J, with 1 base in between. The CDR3 covers 13 residues. Germline CDR1 and CDR2: SGHTA and FQGTGA. The CDR3 protein is CASSLSSYNEQFF. The CDR3 nucleotides read TGTGCCAGCAGCTTAAGCTCCTACAATGAGCAGTTCTTC.

The chain uses TRBV4-3 and TRBJ2-2; D remains ambiguous. Germline CDR1 LGHNA, CDR2 YSLEER. Trimming stripped 1 base from V and 5 bases from J, with 11 bases between. The CDR3 spans 15 residues. The CDR3 DNA follows: TGCGCCAGCAGCCAAGTCACGGCTTGGACCGGGGAGCTGTTTTTT. Protein product: CASSQVTAWTGELFF.

This chain joins TRBV15 and TRBJ2-2; possible D gene TRBD1, 6 bases. The CDR3 spans 15 residues. Looked up from germline, CDR1 is LNHNV and CDR2 is YYDKDF (reference sequence). V lost 0 bases and J lost 4, with 9 bases in between. CDR3 amino acids: CATSRDRGGTGELFF. CDR3 bases: TGTGCCACCAGCAGAGATCGAGGGGGCACCGGGGAGCTGTTTTTT.

The chain uses TRBV7-9 and TRBJ2-3; a weak D match, TRBD1 (6 bases). CDR3 size: 15 residues. CDR1 and CDR2 from the germline V gene are SEHNR and FQNEAQ (reference sequence). Trimming removed 5 bases from V and 4 bases from J, with 16 bases in between. CDR3 residues: CASSPGAFEADTQYF. As DNA, the CDR3 is TGTGCCAGCAGCCCAGGGGCCTTCGAGGCAGATACGCAGTATTTT.

The CDR3 is CASTSRGSNNEQFF. The CDR3 nucleotides are TGTGCCAGCACCAGCAGGGGCTCGAACAATGAGCAGTTCTTC. The chain joins TRBV9 to TRBJ2-1, with D perhaps TRBD1 (6 bases). V lost 6 bases and J lost 5, with 15 bases in between. In germline, CDR1 is SGDLS, CDR2 YYNGEE. The CDR3 totals 14 residues.

This sequence joins TRBV6-5 and TRBJ2-2; 8 bases map to TRBD2. Trimming at V came to 8 bases and at J to 5 bases, leaving 7 bases not matched to a gene. In germline, CDR1 is MNHEY, CDR2 SVGAGI. This CDR3 contains 14 residues. CDR3 region: CASSGLASTGELFF. The CDR3, as DNA: TGTGCCAGCTCTGGACTAGCTAGTACCGGGGAGCTGTTTTTT.